A single sample gave rise to the 18 T cell receptor beta chains below, sequenced in a study of T cell responses to AZD1222 COVID-19 vaccine. Profiled with immunoSEQ multiplex PCR; TCRdb holds only in-frame clones, not every one. The repertoire holds about 150,000 clones, 75% to 95% seen once, with approximately 1.8% in the top ten. This sample comprised peripheral blood, obtained on day 0 of AZD1222 vaccination. The receptor set was obtained from an adult in good health.

The chain is built from TRBV7-2 and TRBJ1-3; maybe TRBD1 (6 bases). There are 14 residues in the CDR3. Trimming left V 3 bases short and J 3 bases short, with 9 bases between. Germline V gene sequence: CDR1 SGHTA, CDR2 FQGNSA. CDR3 region: CASSFTGIGNTIYF. The CDR3 region has the DNA TGTGCCAGCAGCTTTACAGGGATTGGAAACACCATATATTTT.

This chain joins TRBV11-2 and TRBJ2-7; the match to TRBD2 covers 9 bases. The CDR3 has 15 residues. V gave up 6 bases and J gave up 3 bases; unmatched junction bases: 9. CDR1 and CDR2 (germline): SGHAT, FQNNGV. The CDR3 spells CASSSILAGVYEQYF. CDR3 nucleotides: TGTGCCAGCAGTTCAATCTTAGCGGGAGTCTACGAGCAGTACTTC.

J is TRBJ2-7 and V is TRBV27; 9 nucleotides match TRBD2. The ends lost 4 bases at V and 3 bases at J; junction bases unmatched: 4. The CDR3 runs 14 residues. The germline V gene has CDR1 MNHEY and CDR2 SMNVEV (reference sequence). The CDR3: CASSSASGDYEQYF. The DNA of the CDR3 is TGTGCCAGCAGTTCAGCTAGCGGGGACTACGAGCAGTACTTC.

The chain couples TRBV6-5 to TRBJ2-3, with D possibly being TRBD2 (5 bases). Germline assignment: CDR1 MNHEY and CDR2 SVGAGI. This CDR3 comprises 16 residues. The ends were cut back, 2 bases at V and 0 bases at J, with 12 bases in the middle. CDR3 loop: CASSYGLNPSTDTQYF. The CDR3 nucleotides are TGTGCCAGCAGTTACGGACTGAACCCTAGCACAGATACGCAGTATTTT.

This sequence joins TRBV4-2 and TRBJ1-4; TRBD1 agrees at 8 bases. V lost 7 bases, J lost 1 base, and 8 bases stayed unmatched. The germline V gene has CDR1 LGHNA and CDR2 YNFKEQ. This CDR3 is built from 16 residues. The CDR3 region is CASTRTGKLTNEKLFF. CDR3 nucleotides: TGTGCCAGCACCAGGACAGGGAAGTTAACTAATGAAAAACTGTTTTTT.

In the case of this clone: Relative to the germline gene, one junction end is altered; a read error may explain this. J is TRBJ1-4 and V is TRBV29-1; 9 nucleotides match TRBD1. CDR3 size: 11 residues. Germline V CDR1 and CDR2: SQVTM, ANQGSEA. DNA for the CDR3: TGTGGAGGACAGGGGAATGAAAAACTGTTTTTT. It codes for CGGQGNEKLFF.

This chain joins TRBV5-1 and TRBJ2-1; D may be TRBD2 (6 bases). CDR1 and CDR2 (germline): SGHRS, YFSETQ. The CDR3 extends over 16 amino acids. Trimming left V 4 bases short and J 4 bases short, with 18 bases between. The CDR3 bases are TGCGCCAGCAGCACCACGGTGGCGGGGAATTACAATGAGCAGTTCTTC. This gives the protein CASSTTVAGNYNEQFF. Together with reference TRBV5-1 and TRBJ2-1, the CDR3 gives the full variable domain: KAGVTQTPRYLIKTRGQQVTLSCSPISGHRSVSWYQQTPGQGLQFLFEYFSETQRNKGNFPGRFSGRQFSNSRSEMNVSTLELGDSALYLCASSTTVAGNYNEQFFGPGTRLTVL.

The chain recombines TRBV27 with TRBJ1-3, with D unresolved. The CDR3 consists of 14 residues. The germline CDR1 and CDR2 sequences are MNHEY and SMNVEV (reference sequence). Between the trimmed V and J ends, which lost 6 bases and 7 bases, there was a span of 16 bases. The CDR3 DNA follows: TGTGCCAGCAGACCCCTGGTAGTGTCGAACACCATATATTTT. It codes for CASRPLVVSNTIYF.

This chain joins TRBV5-1 and TRBJ2-5, with TRBD2 matching over 14 bases. The V gene end was trimmed by 4 bases and the J gene end by 3 bases; junction bases not matched to a gene: 2. From germline, CDR1 is SGHRS and CDR2 YFSETQ. The CDR3 is made up of 15 amino acids. The chain's CDR3 is CASSPGLAGEETQYF. The CDR3 region has the DNA TGCGCCAGCAGCCCGGGACTAGCGGGAGAAGAGACCCAGTACTTC.

This clone was observed many times. The chain has TRBV6-4 and TRBJ2-3; 12 positions match TRBD2. The CDR3 totals 15 residues. V was clipped by 3 bases and J by 3 bases; unmatched bases: 1. The germline V gene encodes CDR1 MRHNA and CDR2 SNTAGT. In nucleotides, the CDR3 is TGTGCCAGCAGTGATCTAGCGGGAGGGACAGATACGCAGTATTTT. This gives the protein CASSDLAGGTDTQYF.

The chain joins TRBV29-1 to TRBJ2-5; TRBD2 might be the D (6 bases). This CDR3 has 15 residues. V lost 3 bases and J lost 1, with 15 bases in between. The germline gives CDR1 SQVTM, CDR2 ANQGSEA. CDR3 amino acids: CSVEPTGLPQETQYF. The CDR3 DNA reads TGCAGCGTTGAGCCAACGGGACTCCCCCAAGAGACCCAGTACTTC.

The genes are TRBV27 and TRBJ2-2, with TRBD2 identical over 7 bases. Germline loops: CDR1 MNHEY, CDR2 SMNVEV (reference sequence). With V trimmed by 6 bases and J by 4 bases, 5 bases remained unmatched. The CDR3 length is 14 residues. The DNA for the CDR3 is TGTGCCAGCAGCCGAGGGAGGGTCACCGGGGAGCTGTTTTTT. It specifies CASSRGRVTGELFF.

This chain links TRBV27 with TRBJ1-2; TRBD1 might be the D (5 bases). The CDR3 extends over 15 amino acids. V was trimmed by 5 bases and J by 0 bases, leaving 13 bases between them. CDR1 MNHEY and CDR2 SMNVEV come from the germline V gene (reference sequence). CDR3 sequence reads: CASSPQGSANYGYTF. The CDR3 bases are TGTGCCAGCAGTCCTCAGGGATCGGCTAACTATGGCTACACCTTC.

The chain uses TRBV7-9 and TRBJ1-2, with D hard to call. Trimming stripped 5 bases from V and 7 bases from J, with 11 bases between. CDR1 and CDR2 (germline): SEHNR, FQNEAQ (reference sequence). The CDR3 is 12 amino acids. CDR3 nucleotides: TGTGCCAGCAGCCTCAGTTACGGTGGCTACACCTTC. It encodes CASSLSYGGYTF.

The chain combines TRBV29-1 with TRBJ1-3; tentatively, D is TRBD1 (5 bases). Trimming took off 5 bases at V and 0 bases at J, with 14 bases between the two ends. This CDR3 spans 15 amino acids. Germline V gene data show CDR1 as SQVTM and CDR2 as ANQGSEA. CDR3 sequence: CSVSFDRNSGNTIYF. The DNA of the CDR3 is TGCAGCGTTTCCTTCGACAGAAACTCTGGAAACACCATATATTTT.

V usage is TRBV9 and J usage is TRBJ1-2; unclear D gene. The CDR3 runs to 15 residues. Trimming left V 1 base short and J 4 bases short, with 14 bases between. CDR1 and CDR2 (germline): SGDLS, YYNGEE. The DNA for the CDR3 is TGTGCCAGCAGCGTATGGGAGGACGGCCTCTATGGCTACACCTTC. It specifies CASSVWEDGLYGYTF.

The chain couples TRBV28 to TRBJ2-7; D perhaps matches TRBD2 (6 bases). Germline V lookup: CDR1 MDHEN, CDR2 SYDVKM. Trimming left V 9 bases short and J 2 bases short, with 17 bases between. The CDR3 loop spans 14 amino acids. CDR3 residues: CASSTPASAYEQYF. CDR3 DNA sequence: TGTGCCAGTAGTACCCCGGCTAGCGCCTACGAGCAGTACTTC.

The V gene is TRBV3-1 (or the pseudogene TRBV3-2), the J gene TRBJ2-3; 7 bases match TRBD2. The V gene end was trimmed by 4 bases and the J gene end by 1 base; junction bases not matched to a gene: 26. Germline CDR1 reads LGHDT; CDR2 reads YNNKEL (reference sequence). The CDR3 consists of 22 residues. The CDR3 nucleotides are TGTGCCAGCAGCCGAACAATACTAATGGCGATGGGGAGGGCCAGTGGCACAGATACGCAGTATTTT. As protein: CASSRTILMAMGRASGTDTQYF.